This T cell receptor beta chain is drawn from a study of blood T cell repertoires in COVID-19. In the study overall: The United States, Italy and Spain provided the acute and convalescent COVID-19 samples. The cDNA or gDNA used as material had been derived from T cells, B-cell-depleted T cells, or PBMCs.

J was trimmed by 3 bases and V by 5 bases; bases with no gene match: 4. This CDR3 spans 15 amino acids. CDR1 is SGHVS and CDR2 is FQNEAQ in the germline V gene. Authors' analysis steps: Quantification of nucleated cells was approximated via reference gene primer amplification. TCRdb's copy holds only in-frame clones and misses some; the assay was immunoSEQ multiplex PCR. Clone size and the V and J calls come from that table; the DNA yielded D and trimming. The top ten hold around 12% of the sample, which has about 82,000 clones, under 90% seen once. The clonotype originates from a woman in her thirties or forties with active or convalescent COVID-19. The rearrangement joins TRBV7-8 to TRBJ2-1; 10 positions agree with TRBD2. The specimen sequenced was peripheral blood. The chain's CDR3 is CASSRSGRDYNEQFF. The CDR3 DNA follows: TGTGCCAGCAGCCGAAGCGGGAGGGACTACAATGAGCAGTTCTTC. The entire variable domain, with the rest obtained from reference TRBV7-8 and TRBJ2-1, is as follows: GAGVSQSPRYKVAKRGQDVALRCDPISGHVSLFWYQQALGQGPEFLTYFQNEAQLDKSGLPSDRFFAERPEGSVSTLKIQRTQQEDSAVYLCASSRSGRDYNEQFFGPGTRLTVL.